These 11 T cell receptor beta chains were sequenced from one sample in a study of tumor-infiltrating lymphocytes in primary liver carcinoma. DNA and RNA were both co-extracted from 20-30 mg of bulk tissue that had not been sorted. Researchers generated TCR beta cDNA from roughly 500 ng of total RNA, relying on a constant-region primer. What produced the TCR beta libraries was three nested multiplex PCR rounds using slightly modified ARM-PCR. The first two PCR rounds used TRBV1-TRBV30 forward primers with a C-beta reverse primer, roughly 11 cycles each. One entry per CDR3 protein, called by TCRdb with MiXCR from the multiplex PCR reads. Of roughly 80,000 distinct CDR3 sequences listed, 70% to 75% are singletons. Material for sequencing was liver tumor tissue from sampling region 4. Stated subset: tumor region T4, right-lateral pole. These receptors came from a woman aged 55-70 years with primary liver carcinoma and hepatitis B virus infection.

Concerning this clonotype: A much larger clone is a single base away; this may be a read error. This rearrangement joins TRBV6-4 to TRBJ1-6; the match to TRBD1 covers 8 bases. With V trimmed by 0 bases and J by 15 bases, 13 bases remained unmatched. Germline-derived CDR1 and CDR2 are MRHNA and SNTAGT. This CDR3 comprises 16 residues. CDR3 coding DNA: TGTGCCAGCAGTGACTCAGACAGGGGCTTTTTGACACTCCTCCACTTT. Protein sequence: CASSDSDRGFLTLLHF.

This clonotype was seen repeatedly, ten times or more. The V gene is TRBV5-4, the J gene TRBJ2-1; tentatively, D is TRBD2 (5 bases). The germline V gene has CDR1 SGHNT and CDR2 YYREEE (reference sequence). Trimming cost V 3 bases and J 8 bases, with 15 bases left between them. CDR3 length: 14 residues. The CDR3 nucleotides read TGTGCCAGCAGCTCCCATGAAGGGCGGGATGAGCAGTTCTTC. Residues: CASSSHEGRDEQFF.

On this clonotype itself: At one end the junction does not follow the germline gene, possibly because of a read error. This chain links TRBV12-3 or TRBV12-4 with TRBJ2-2; weak D call: TRBD2 (5 bases). There are 13 residues in the CDR3. CDR3: CASSSTSIGELLF. The CDR3 bases are TGTGCCAGCAGTTCGACATCCATCGGGGAGCTGCTTTTT.

About this clonotype itself: One end of the junction does not line up with germline, which may come from a read error. The chain joins TRBV28 to TRBJ1-1, with D perhaps matching TRBD1 (5 bases). CDR1 and CDR2 from the germline V gene are MDHEN and SYDVKM. This CDR3 contains 15 residues. The CDR3 DNA sequence: TGTGCCAGCAGCGGACATCGGGAGGGGAACACTGAAGCCCTCTTT. Translating it yields CASSGHREGNTEALF.

This clonotype has a single count. Given a far larger clone just one base away, this is likely a sequencing read error. The chain is built from TRBV5-1 and TRBJ2-5; D perhaps matches TRBD1 (5 bases). The CDR3 has 11 residues. Germline loops: CDR1 SGHRS, CDR2 YFSETQ. CDR3 region: CSSRAAETQYF. The CDR3 DNA reads as TGCTCCAGCAGGGCGGCGGAGACCCAGTACTTC.

The gene calls are TRBV6-2 or TRBV6-3 and TRBJ2-6; D may be TRBD2 (6 bases). Trimming removed 5 bases from V and 4 bases from J, with 15 bases in between. This CDR3 is 16 amino acids long. The germline V gene encodes CDR1 MNHEY and CDR2 SVGEGT. Here the CDR3 DNA reads TGTGCCAGCAGTAACACGGGAGTCCCCGGGGCCAACGTCCTGACTTTC. Amino acids: CASSNTGVPGANVLTF.

A remark on this clonotype: This likely comes from a read error, as the CDR3 has no conserved phenylalanine or tryptophan at its end. V usage is TRBV10-2 and J usage is TRBJ2-7; the D is unclear. The germline CDR1 and CDR2 sequences are WSHSY and SAAADI. This CDR3 is 14 amino acids long. Trimming cost V 3 bases and J 4 bases, with 13 bases left between them. DNA of the CDR3: TGCGCCAGCAGTGACTGCGCAGGATTATACGAGCAGTACTCC. It specifies CASSDCAGLYEQYS.

On this clonotype itself: At one boundary the junction diverges from the germline segment, which might be a read error. The rearrangement uses TRBV6-6 and TRBJ2-7; 7 positions agree with TRBD2. In germline, CDR1 is MNHNY, CDR2 SVGAGI (reference sequence). This CDR3 spans 15 amino acids. The DNA of the CDR3 is TGTGTCAGCAGGTTATCGGCGGGGGATGTGGGGGAGCACTACTTC. Its protein is CVSRLSAGDVGEHYF.

Many counts were recorded for this clonotype. V gene TRBV5-5 combines with J gene TRBJ2-2, with D possibly TRBD1 on 5 matching bases. Germline CDR1 and CDR2: SGHKS and YYEKEE (reference sequence). Trimming removed 1 base from V and 5 bases from J, with 12 bases in between. This CDR3 spans 15 amino acids. CDR3 bases: TGTGCCAGCAGCTTGTTTGTGCAGGGTACCGGGGAGCTGTTTTTT. As protein: CASSLFVQGTGELFF.

This clonotype was picked up a small number of times. The junction and the germline gene differ at one end; a read error may be behind it. CDR3 sequence reads: CASTLVQGNSPLHF. The DNA for the CDR3 is TGTGCCAGCACCTTAGTTCAGGGGAATTCACCCCTCCACTTT. V gene TRBV7-8 combines with J gene TRBJ1-6; the D gene is possibly TRBD1 (6 bases). This CDR3 has 14 residues. The germline V gene has CDR1 SGHVS and CDR2 FQNEAQ.

As concerns this clonotype: At one end the junction does not follow the germline gene, possibly because of a read error. V and J are TRBV11-3 and TRBJ2-1; 7 bases fit TRBD2. Germline V gene data show CDR1 as SGHNT and CDR2 as YENEEA. This CDR3 region has 15 residues. The CDR3 sequence: CASSLGTSEKLEQLF. CDR3 in DNA: TGTGCCAGCAGCTTAGGAACTAGCGAGAAGCTTGAGCAGTTATTT.